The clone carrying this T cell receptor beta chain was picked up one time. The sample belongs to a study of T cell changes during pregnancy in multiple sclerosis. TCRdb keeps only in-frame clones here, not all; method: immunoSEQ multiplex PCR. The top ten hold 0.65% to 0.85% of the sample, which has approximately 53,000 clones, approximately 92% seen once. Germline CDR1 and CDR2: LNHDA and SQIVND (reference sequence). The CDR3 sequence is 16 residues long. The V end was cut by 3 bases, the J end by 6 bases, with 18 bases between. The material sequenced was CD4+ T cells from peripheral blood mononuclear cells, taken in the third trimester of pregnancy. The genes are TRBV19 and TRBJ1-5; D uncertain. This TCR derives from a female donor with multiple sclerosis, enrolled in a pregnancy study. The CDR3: CASSMREGRGSQPQHF. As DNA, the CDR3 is TGTGCCAGTAGTATGAGGGAGGGTCGGGGTAGTCAGCCCCAGCATTTT.